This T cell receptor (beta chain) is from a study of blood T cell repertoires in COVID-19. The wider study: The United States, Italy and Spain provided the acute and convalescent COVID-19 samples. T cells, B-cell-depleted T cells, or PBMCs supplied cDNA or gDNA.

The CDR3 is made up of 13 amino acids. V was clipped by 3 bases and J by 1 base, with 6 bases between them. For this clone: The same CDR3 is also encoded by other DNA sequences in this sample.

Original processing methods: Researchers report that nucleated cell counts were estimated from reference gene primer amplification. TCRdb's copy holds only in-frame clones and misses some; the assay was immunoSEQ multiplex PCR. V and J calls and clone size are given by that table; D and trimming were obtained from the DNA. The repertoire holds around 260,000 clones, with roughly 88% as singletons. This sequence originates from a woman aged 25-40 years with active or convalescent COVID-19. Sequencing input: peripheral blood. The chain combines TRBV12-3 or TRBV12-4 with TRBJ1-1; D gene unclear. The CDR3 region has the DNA TGTGCCAGCAGTTTGGGCGCGAACACTGAAGCTTTCTTT. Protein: CASSLGANTEAFF.